The 17 T cell receptor beta chains in this list originate from one sample, sequenced in a study of T-cell reconstitution after alpha-beta-depleted transplantation in children. During its preparation, the TCRbeta library received unique molecular identifiers. A single record per CDR3 protein comes from TCRdb applying MiXCR to the PCR reads. Of roughly 500,000 distinct CDR3 sequences listed, about 11% are singletons. This specimen consisted of PBMCs, obtained before TCRalphabeta/CD19-depleted stem cell transplant. Every receptor here comes from a child aged 2 to 15 with inherited bone marrow failure, due to receive a stem cell transplant.

J is TRBJ1-2 and V is TRBV24-1; tentative D call: TRBD1 (5 bases). The germline gives CDR1 KGHDR, CDR2 SFDVKD. Trimming shortened V by 4 bases and J by 6 bases, and 17 bases separated the two germline ends. The CDR3 sequence is 15 residues long. The CDR3 loop is CATSERQTPSDGYTF. DNA for the CDR3: TGTGCCACCAGTGAGCGACAGACGCCCTCAGATGGCTACACCTTC.

This clonotype was observed many times. CDR3 sequence reads: CASSLARTGHYGYTF. The CDR3, as DNA: TGTGCCAGCAGCTTAGCGCGAACAGGGCACTATGGCTACACCTTC. J is TRBJ1-2 and V is TRBV7-2; TRBD1 might be the D (6 bases). The germline V and J ends were trimmed by 0 bases and 3 bases, with 11 bases remaining between them. The germline CDR1 and CDR2 sequences are SGHTA and FQGNSA. CDR3 size: 15 residues.

This clonotype occurred a few times. V gene TRBV21-1 combines with J gene TRBJ2-1; the table gives TRBD1 as D, unverified against the DNA. TRBV21-1 is noted as a pseudogene. This CDR3 comprises 18 residues. The DNA of the CDR3 is TGTGCCAGCAGCACACTCCCACAGGGGCGAAAATTATACAATGAGCAGTTCTTC. This codes for CASSTLPQGRKLYNEQFF.

V gene TRBV12-3 or TRBV12-4 combines with J gene TRBJ2-7; 7 nucleotides match TRBD2. CDR3 length: 13 amino acids. Trimming cost V 8 bases and J 4 bases; bases outside gene matches: 8. Written as DNA, the CDR3 is TGTGCCAGCGCCAGTGCGGGAGCGTACGAGCAGTACTTC. Its protein product is CASASAGAYEQYF.

Turning to this clonotype: A much larger clone is a single base away; this may be a read error. J is TRBJ1-1 and V is TRBV6-5; D possibly corresponds to TRBD1 (6 bases). Germline assignment: CDR1 MNHEY and CDR2 SVGAGI. With 2 bases removed from V and 1 base from J, the gap between germline ends came to 8 bases. The CDR3 totals 14 residues. CDR3 DNA sequence: TGTGCCAGCAGTTACGACAGGCCGAACACTGAAGCTTTCTTT. Translation: CASSYDRPNTEAFF.

The rearrangement joins TRBV15 to TRBJ2-1; no clear D gene. The CDR3 loop spans 14 amino acids. The germline V gene has CDR1 LNHNV and CDR2 YYDKDF (reference sequence). Trimming left V 6 bases short and J 3 bases short, with 12 bases between. CDR3 nucleotide sequence: TGTGCCACCAGTGGTCAGGTCTTCTACAATGAGCAGTTCTTC. Protein sequence: CATSGQVFYNEQFF.

The chain uses TRBV10-3 and TRBJ2-7; 11 nucleotides line up with TRBD2. The V gene end was trimmed by 11 bases and the J gene end by 1 base; junction bases not matched to a gene: 4. Germline V gives CDR1 ENHRY, CDR2 SYGVKD. The CDR3 spans 13 residues. The CDR3 protein is CAARLAGSYEQYF. CDR3 coding DNA: TGTGCCGCTCGACTAGCGGGGTCCTACGAGCAGTACTTC.

This clonotype was seen repeatedly, ten times or more. V and J are TRBV20-1 and TRBJ2-1; the D is unclear. Germline V gives CDR1 DFQATT, CDR2 SNEGSKA (reference sequence). CDR3 length: 13 amino acids. Trimming removed 5 bases from V and 5 bases from J, with 13 bases in between. The chain's CDR3 is CSAPIVRDNEQFF. CDR3 coding DNA: TGCAGTGCTCCCATTGTACGGGACAATGAGCAGTTCTTC.

In its sample, this clonotype was seen many times. V and J are TRBV7-2 and TRBJ2-7; 8 nucleotides align to TRBD1. V lost 2 bases, J lost 4 bases, and 7 bases stayed unmatched. Germline CDR1 and CDR2: SGHTA and FQGNSA. CDR3 length: 15 amino acids. In nucleotides, the CDR3 is TGTGCCAGCAGCTTATACCAGGGGGCAGGATACGAGCAGTACTTC. This codes for CASSLYQGAGYEQYF. The full variable domain, its missing parts supplied by reference TRBV7-2 and TRBJ2-7, is GAGVSQSPSNKVTEKGKDVELRCDPISGHTALYWYRQSLGQGLEFLIYFQGNSAPDKSGLPSDRFSAERTGGSVSTLTIQRTQQEDSAVYLCASSLYQGAGYEQYFGPGTRLTVT.

This clonotype was recorded a few times. The V and J genes are TRBV5-1 and TRBJ1-2, with 12 bases aligning to TRBD1. J gave up 6 bases and V 4 bases, and 4 bases lay outside the gene matches. Germline V gene data show CDR1 as SGHRS and CDR2 as YFSETQ. This CDR3 is 14 amino acids long. The CDR3 here is CASSGTGGEDGYTF. The DNA of the CDR3 is TGCGCCAGCAGCGGGACAGGGGGCGAGGATGGCTACACCTTC.

Worth noting for this clonotype: A much larger clone lies one base from this, so it may be a read error. The rearrangement links TRBV28 to TRBJ1-1; D not certain. This CDR3 is built from 14 residues. Per the germline V gene, CDR1 is MDHEN and CDR2 is SYDVKM. The CDR3 DNA reads as TGTGCCAGCACCCCGGACCCATTGAACATTGAAGCTTTCTTT. Its translation: CASTPDPLNIEAFF.

Here the CDR3 DNA reads TGTGCCAGCTCACCATTACCGGGACTAGCGGGAAACGAGCAGTACTTC. Amino acids: CASSPLPGLAGNEQYF. This chain connects TRBV18 to TRBJ2-7; TRBD2 agrees at 13 bases. Germline assignment: CDR1 KGHSH and CDR2 LQKENI. The CDR3 is 16 residues long. V was pared by 2 bases and J by 5 bases, with 6 bases of the junction left unmatched.

A few counts support this clonotype. V and J are TRBV4-3 and TRBJ2-1; 9 bases agree with TRBD2. The CDR3 runs to 17 residues. CDR1 is LGHNA and CDR2 is YSLEER in the germline V gene. After removal of 0 bases from V and 7 bases from J, the junction contained 10 bases not matched to a gene. In DNA, the CDR3 is TGCGCCAGCAGCCAAGAGCGGGGACTAGCCGTCCAAAATGAGCAGTTCTTC. Encoded protein: CASSQERGLAVQNEQFF.

This rearrangement joins TRBV5-4 to TRBJ1-1; D gene uncertain. The V gene's germline CDR1 is SGHNT and CDR2 YYREEE (reference sequence). CDR3 length equals 14 residues. Between the trimmed V and J ends, which lost 2 bases and 0 bases, there was a span of 8 bases. The CDR3 is CASSFFQMNTEAFF. As DNA, the CDR3 is TGTGCCAGCAGCTTCTTCCAGATGAACACTGAAGCTTTCTTT.

This clonotype was seen only once. A much larger clone is a single base away; this may be a read error. The J gene is TRBJ1-1, the V gene TRBV3-1; tentative D call: TRBD1 (6 bases). The V gene's germline CDR1 is LGHDT and CDR2 YNNKEL (reference sequence). This CDR3 is built from 15 residues. CDR3 coding DNA: TGTGCCAGCAGCCTTGCTGGGGGCGCGGGGACTGAAGTTTTCTTT. Encoded protein: CASSLAGGAGTEVFF.

This clonotype was observed at least ten times. The chain employs TRBV29-1 and TRBJ1-2; a possible D gene is TRBD1 (5 bases). The CDR3 spans 12 residues. The germline gives CDR1 SQVTM, CDR2 ANQGSEA. The V and J ends lost 6 bases and 6 bases respectively, with 14 bases between them. This CDR3 is CSVWRRADGYTF. CDR3 nucleotides: TGCAGCGTCTGGCGCAGGGCGGATGGCTACACCTTC. Complete variable domain (other parts from reference TRBV29-1 and TRBJ1-2): SAVISQKPSRDICQRGTSLTIQCQVDSQVTMMFWYRQQPGQSLTLIATANQGSEATYESGFVIDKFPISRPNLTFSTLTVSNMSPEDSSIYLCSVWRRADGYTFGSGTRLTVV.

The rearrangement uses TRBV6-5 and TRBJ1-2; no clear D. The CDR3 is made up of 15 amino acids. Germline V gives CDR1 MNHEY, CDR2 SVGAGI. Trimming left V 0 bases short and J 5 bases short, with 13 bases between. The CDR3 spells CASSYSGRATYGYTF. The CDR3 DNA follows: TGTGCCAGCAGTTACTCAGGGAGGGCGACATATGGCTACACCTTC.